The 27 T cell receptor beta chains below were found in one sample sequenced in a study of identical twins. Each CDR3 protein is one row after TCRdb ran MiXCR on the 5' RACE reads. The sample comprises about 920,000 distinct CDR3 sequences, over 9% of which are singletons, and about 1.5% rests with the top ten. These data also featured in a second study, about yellow fever vaccine responses in identical twins.

What was sequenced was PBMCs. The receptor source for this set is a woman aged 18-29 years in good health.

At least ten counts were recorded for this clonotype. J is TRBJ2-5 and V is TRBV20-1; 8 bases match TRBD2. Germline CDR1 is DFQATT and CDR2 is SNEGSKA (reference sequence). The CDR3 extends over 16 amino acids. Trimming took 5 bases from V and 5 from J; bases not matched to a gene: 16. The CDR3 nucleotides are TGCAGTGCTGACGGGGGGGAGCGGGAGCGGGATGAGACCCAGTACTTC. As protein: CSADGGERERDETQYF.

The J gene is TRBJ2-7, the V gene TRBV29-1; possibly TRBD1 for D (6 bases). CDR1 SQVTM and CDR2 ANQGSEA come from the germline V gene. Trimming took 8 bases from V and 4 from J, leaving 12 bases between them. The CDR3 covers 11 residues. CDR3 residues: CSIRTAYEQYV. The CDR3 DNA is TGCAGCATCCGGACAGCTTACGAGCAGTACGTC.

This clonotype was seen a few times. V usage is TRBV27 and J usage is TRBJ2-1; tentatively, D is TRBD1 or TRBD2 (6 bases each). There are 17 residues in the CDR3. V dropped 3 bases and J dropped 9 bases, with 24 bases sitting between them. Germline loops: CDR1 MNHEY, CDR2 SMNVEV (reference sequence). CDR3 sequence: CASSLGGPGRLFSEQFF. The CDR3 DNA sequence: TGTGCCAGCAGTTTGGGGGGCCCGGGACGGCTGTTTAGTGAGCAGTTCTTC.

This clonotype has a handful of counts. V usage is TRBV28 and J usage is TRBJ2-7; D is unresolved. Deletions cut 6 bases from V and 4 bases from J, with 19 bases between. Looked up from germline, CDR1 is MDHEN and CDR2 is SYDVKM. The CDR3 has 15 residues. DNA of the CDR3: TGTGCCAGCAGCCTCGGGCCGCAGGATTATTACGAGCAGTACTTC. This codes for CASSLGPQDYYEQYF.

The J gene is TRBJ2-7, the V gene TRBV20-1, with 11 bases lining up with TRBD1. V shed 4 bases, J shed 7 bases, and the junction held 12 bases outside the gene matches. Germline V gene data show CDR1 as DFQATT and CDR2 as SNEGSKA (reference sequence). The CDR3 sequence is 15 residues long. In nucleotides, the CDR3 is TGCAGTGCTACCCCCGGGACAGGGGGTTCTGAGGAGCAGTACTTC. It is translated as CSATPGTGGSEEQYF.

The rearrangement links TRBV11-2 to TRBJ1-1; no firm D call. The V and J ends lost 3 bases and 4 bases respectively, with 9 bases between them. CDR3 length equals 13 residues. Per germline, CDR1 SGHAT and CDR2 FQNNGV. CDR3 protein: CASSFVKGTEAFF. The CDR3 bases are TGTGCCAGCAGCTTCGTCAAAGGCACTGAAGCTTTCTTT.

This clonotype was found a few times. The chain is built from TRBV28 and TRBJ2-2; D unclear. With 10 bases removed from V and 4 bases from J, the gap between germline ends came to 19 bases. There are 15 residues in the CDR3. CDR1 and CDR2 (germline): MDHEN, SYDVKM. This CDR3 is CATNLVGRGTGELFF. The CDR3, as DNA: TGTGCCACCAACCTGGTCGGCCGTGGCACCGGGGAGCTGTTTTTT. Together with reference TRBV28 and TRBJ2-2, the CDR3 gives the full variable domain: DVKVTQSSRYLVKRTGEKVFLECVQDMDHENMFWYRQDPGLGLRLIYFSYDVKMKEKGDIPEGYSVSREKKERFSLILESASTNQTSMYLCATNLVGRGTGELFFGEGSRLTVL.

This chain joins TRBV12-3 or TRBV12-4 and TRBJ1-1; D gene unclear. There are 13 residues in the CDR3. Trimming stripped 3 bases from V and 10 bases from J, with 15 bases between. CDR3 in amino acids: CASSFGQPVGAFF. In DNA form, the CDR3 reads TGTGCCAGCAGTTTCGGGCAGCCTGTGGGAGCTTTCTTT.

This clonotype was counted between two and nine times. The chain uses TRBV10-3 and TRBJ2-2, with TRBD1 matching over 7 bases. This CDR3 is built from 14 residues. Per the germline V gene, CDR1 is ENHRY and CDR2 is SYGVKD. Germline trimming cut 10 bases from V and 2 bases from J; bases unmatched to any gene: 7. CDR3 protein: CATRTGVNTGELFF. In DNA, the CDR3 is TGTGCCACCCGGACAGGTGTTAACACCGGGGAGCTGTTTTTT.

This chain joins TRBV2 and TRBJ2-7; D unresolved. Trimming stripped 8 bases from V and 7 bases from J, with 15 bases between. From germline, CDR1 is SNHLY and CDR2 FYNNEI. CDR3 length: 12 amino acids. The CDR3 loop is CASLSVPREQYF. The CDR3 nucleotides read TGTGCCAGCCTTTCGGTCCCAAGGGAGCAGTACTTC.

This clonotype was picked up a small number of times. This chain joins TRBV3-1 and TRBJ1-3; D call uncertain. Per the germline V gene, CDR1 is LGHDT and CDR2 is YNNKEL (reference sequence). The CDR3 contains 15 residues. The V end was cut by 1 base, the J end by 2 bases, with 9 bases between. The CDR3 sequence is CASSQVGRAGNTIYF. For the CDR3, the DNA is TGTGCCAGCAGCCAAGTAGGGAGAGCTGGAAACACCATATATTTT.

This clonotype was detected only a few times. V usage is TRBV20-1 and J usage is TRBJ1-4; 7 bases match TRBD1. This CDR3 has 16 residues. V lost 2 bases and J lost 2; bases outside the gene matches: 8. Germline-derived CDR1 and CDR2 are DFQATT and SNEGSKA (reference sequence). Written as DNA, the CDR3 is TGCAGTGCTAGACAGGGGGGAGTGTCGACTAATGAAAAACTGTTTTTT. Protein: CSARQGGVSTNEKLFF.

This chain joins TRBV7-7 and TRBJ2-3; D gene unclear. The germline V gene encodes CDR1 SSHAT and CDR2 FNYEAQ (reference sequence). The CDR3 contains 13 residues. Trimming removed 4 bases from V and 6 bases from J, with 11 bases in between. CDR3 sequence (DNA): TGTGCCAGCAGCTCCTTAAACTGGGATACGCAGTATTTT. It is translated as CASSSLNWDTQYF. Full variable domain (rest looked up from reference TRBV7-7 and TRBJ2-3): GAGVSQSPRYKVTKRGQDVTLRCDPISSHATLYWYQQALGQGPEFLTYFNYEAQPDKSGLPSDRFSAERPEGSISTLTIQRTEQRDSAMYRCASSSLNWDTQYFGPGTRLTVL.

The chain uses TRBV28 and TRBJ1-2; D may be TRBD1 (6 bases). Per germline, CDR1 MDHEN and CDR2 SYDVKM. Trimming took off 1 base at V and 8 bases at J, with 11 bases between the two ends. The CDR3 spans 13 residues. CDR3: CASSLSGARGYTF. The DNA for the CDR3 is TGTGCCAGCAGTTTATCGGGGGCGCGAGGCTACACCTTC.

This clonotype appeared a few times. This chain connects TRBV7-8 to TRBJ2-3; D is uncertain. The CDR3 totals 17 residues. V was shortened by 5 bases and J by 1 base, with 19 bases between the two germline ends. Germline CDR1 and CDR2: SGHVS and FQNEAQ. The CDR3 nucleotides are TGTGCCAGCAGCGCTTATATTTCGGGTTGGGGCACAGATACGCAGTATTTT. It specifies CASSAYISGWGTDTQYF.

This clonotype was observed a handful of times. The chain recombines TRBV11-2 with TRBJ2-1; TRBD1 or TRBD2 may be the D gene (5 bases each). This CDR3 is 13 amino acids long. The germline gives CDR1 SGHAT, CDR2 FQNNGV. V was pared by 1 base and J by 12 bases, with 13 bases between. The DNA of the CDR3 is TGTGCCAGCAGCTTAGGTCGGGGCGACGGGCAGTTCTTC. Protein: CASSLGRGDGQFF.

The chain combines TRBV12-3 or TRBV12-4 with TRBJ2-5; D is undetermined. V dropped 6 bases and J dropped 5 bases, with 7 bases sitting between them. The CDR3 spans 11 residues. The CDR3 DNA is TGTGCCAGCAGGACAAGTGAGACCCAGTACTTC. Encoded protein: CASRTSETQYF.

The chain combines TRBV29-1 with TRBJ2-5; maybe TRBD2 (5 bases). Germline V gives CDR1 SQVTM, CDR2 ANQGSEA. The germline V and J ends were trimmed by 4 bases and 1 base, with 7 bases remaining between them. CDR3 length: 12 amino acids. This CDR3 reads CSVAGLQETQYF. DNA for the CDR3: TGCAGCGTTGCCGGACTCCAAGAGACCCAGTACTTC.

This clonotype showed up just a few times. The CDR3 is CASSLLEDSLSSGANVLTF. In nucleotides, the CDR3 is TGCGCCAGCAGCTTACTGGAGGACAGTCTCAGCTCTGGGGCCAACGTCCTGACTTTC. The chain joins TRBV5-1 to TRBJ2-6; TRBD1 might be the D (6 bases). The ends were cut back, 2 bases at V and 0 bases at J, with 18 bases in the middle. Germline values: CDR1 SGHRS, CDR2 YFSETQ. This CDR3 is built from 19 residues.

The V call is TRBV6-1, the J call TRBJ2-3, with D unclear. The ends were cut back, 2 bases at V and 0 bases at J, with 12 bases in the middle. The germline gives CDR1 MNHNS, CDR2 SASEGT. The CDR3 spans 16 residues. CDR3: CASSESAGLSTDTQYF. The CDR3 region has the DNA TGTGCCAGCAGTGAATCAGCAGGTCTGAGCACAGATACGCAGTATTTT.

The V gene is TRBV20-1, the J gene TRBJ1-4, with TRBD1 identical over 9 bases. The germline V gene encodes CDR1 DFQATT and CDR2 SNEGSKA (reference sequence). The CDR3 totals 16 residues. V lost 3 bases and J lost 7; bases outside the gene matches: 12. CDR3 sequence: CSARVGTGLWGEKLFF. The CDR3 nucleotides read TGCAGTGCTAGGGTCGGGACAGGGCTTTGGGGTGAAAAACTGTTTTTT.

This clonotype has a count of ten or more. This chain connects TRBV28 to TRBJ1-1, with 8 bases identical to TRBD1. The CDR3 is 12 amino acids. Germline assignment: CDR1 MDHEN and CDR2 SYDVKM. V lost 9 bases, J lost 4 bases, and 4 bases stayed unmatched. The CDR3 reads CASRTGGTEAFF. The CDR3 nucleotides read TGTGCCAGTCGTACAGGGGGCACTGAAGCTTTCTTT.

This clonotype was recorded a few times. The chain recombines TRBV6-5 with TRBJ1-2; possible D gene TRBD1, 5 bases. V was clipped by 11 bases and J by 7 bases, with 17 bases between them. From germline, CDR1 is MNHEY and CDR2 SVGAGI. The CDR3 consists of 12 residues. CDR3 loop: CAATRGTGGYTF. CDR3 nucleotide sequence: TGTGCCGCCACCCGGGGGACTGGTGGCTACACCTTC.

This clonotype turned up a few times. This rearrangement joins TRBV18 to TRBJ1-5; D is unresolved. V lost 3 bases to trimming and J lost 3 bases, with 9 bases between them. The CDR3 loop spans 14 amino acids. Germline CDR1 reads KGHSH; CDR2 reads LQKENI. The CDR3 sequence: CASSPSGINQPQHF. The CDR3 DNA is TGTGCCAGCTCACCGTCAGGTATCAATCAGCCCCAGCATTTT. The full variable domain, with the rest looked up from reference TRBV18 and TRBJ1-5, is NAGVMQNPRHLVRRRGQEARLRCSPMKGHSHVYWYRQLPEEGLKFMVYLQKENIIDESGMPKERFSAEFPKEGPSILRIQQVVRGDSAAYFCASSPSGINQPQHFGDGTRLSIL.

The gene calls are TRBV20-1 and TRBJ1-2; possible D gene TRBD1, 6 bases. V was cut by 0 bases and J by 1 base, with 18 bases left in between. CDR1 is DFQATT and CDR2 is SNEGSKA in the germline V gene (reference sequence). The CDR3 spans 17 residues. The CDR3 DNA follows: TGCAGTGCTAGAGAGTCGAGGGGGGTGAGAAATAACTATGGCTACACCTTC. Translation: CSARESRGVRNNYGYTF.

This clonotype was seen many times. V is TRBV12-3 or TRBV12-4 and J is TRBJ2-2; D gene unclear. Trimming took off 3 bases at V and 2 bases at J, with 10 bases between the two ends. CDR3 size: 15 residues. The CDR3 bases are TGTGCCAGCAGTTTGGACCGGGCAAACACCGGGGAGCTGTTTTTT. Residues: CASSLDRANTGELFF.

This clonotype was counted between two and nine times. V and J are TRBV4-1 and TRBJ1-4; TRBD1 might be the D (6 bases). The V end was cut by 3 bases, the J end by 4 bases, with 15 bases between. CDR3 length: 16 amino acids. Germline-derived CDR1 and CDR2 are MGHRA and YSYEKL. The CDR3 loop reads CASSQPDGQLNEKLFF. The CDR3 DNA reads TGCGCCAGCAGCCAGCCCGACGGACAGCTTAATGAAAAACTGTTTTTT.